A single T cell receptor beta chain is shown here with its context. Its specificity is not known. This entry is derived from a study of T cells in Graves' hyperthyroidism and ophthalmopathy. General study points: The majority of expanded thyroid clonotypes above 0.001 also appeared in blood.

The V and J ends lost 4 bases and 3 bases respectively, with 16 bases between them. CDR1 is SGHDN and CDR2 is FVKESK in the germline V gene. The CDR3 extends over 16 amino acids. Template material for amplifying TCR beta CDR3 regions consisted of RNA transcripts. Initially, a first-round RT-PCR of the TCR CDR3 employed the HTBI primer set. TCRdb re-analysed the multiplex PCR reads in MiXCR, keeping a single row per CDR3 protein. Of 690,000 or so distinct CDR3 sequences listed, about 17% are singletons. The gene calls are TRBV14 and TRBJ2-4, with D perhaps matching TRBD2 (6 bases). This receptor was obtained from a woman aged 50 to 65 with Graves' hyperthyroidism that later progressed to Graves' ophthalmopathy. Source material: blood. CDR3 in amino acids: CASSPTGGVVKNIQYF. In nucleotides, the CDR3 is TGTGCCAGCAGCCCAACTGGAGGGGTGGTCAAAAACATTCAGTACTTC.